The present T cell receptor beta chain was sequenced within a study of blood T cells in healthy people across ages. Study outcomes and limitations: One million T cells yielded diversity estimates that were considered underestimates. Bulk PBMC profiling left naive and antigen-experienced comparisons inconclusive.

Many counts were recorded for this clonotype. Its antigen remains unidentified. A second PCR, run for roughly 7 to 12 cycles, used a sample-barcoded 5' primer plus a J-beta primer mix. All samples yielded 3 million or more CDR3-containing paired-end reads. A single record per CDR3 protein comes from TCRdb applying MiXCR to the 5' RACE reads. The sample includes fewer than 800,000 distinct CDR3 sequences, less than 40% seen only once; the top ten take just over 15%. Every sample had a minimum of 6 million PBMCs isolated. The CDR3 runs to 15 residues. The V gene lost 4 bases and the J gene lost 1 base, with 11 bases spanning the gap. Germline-derived CDR1 and CDR2 are LNHNV and YYDKDF (reference sequence).

The chain uses TRBV15 and TRBJ1-5; D call uncertain. Sequencing was carried out using blood. This clonotype originated in a woman aged 80 or older in good health. As DNA, the CDR3 is TGTGCCACCAGCATAGGAGGTGGCAGCAATCAGCCCCAGCATTTT. This encodes CATSIGGGSNQPQHF.